This T cell receptor (beta chain) was found in a study of T cells in Graves' hyperthyroidism and ophthalmopathy. V gave up 6 bases and J gave up 7 bases, with 15 bases separating them. The length of the CDR3 is 12 residues. Germline CDR1 and CDR2: DFQATT and SNEGSKA (reference sequence). It was RNA transcripts that yielded the amplified TCR beta CDR3 regions. The primer set for the first-round RT-PCR of the TCR CDR3 was HTBI. Each CDR3 protein is one row after TCRdb ran MiXCR on the multiplex PCR reads. The sample has about 560,000 distinct CDR3 sequences; around 17% are singletons. The specimen was blood. This clonotype was obtained from a woman between 18 and 29 years old with Graves' hyperthyroidism. V usage is TRBV20-1 and J usage is TRBJ1-1; maybe TRBD1 (5 bases). CDR3 sequence (DNA): TGCAGTGCATTAGACAGTTTGTTTGAAGCTTTCTTT. Translated: CSALDSLFEAFF.